This T cell receptor beta chain was sequenced during a study of blood T cell repertoires in COVID-19. Study-level background: Whether acute or convalescent, the COVID-19 samples came from the United States, Italy and Spain. T cells, B-cell-depleted T cells, or PBMCs provided the cDNA or gDNA that served as material.

Per the germline V gene, CDR1 is SGHNT and CDR2 is YENEEA. This CDR3 has 15 amino acids. With 0 bases clipped from V and 4 bases from J, the junction kept 1 base outside the gene matches. Clinical history as reported by participants underpinned cohort assignment. Clones were sequenced by immunoSEQ multiplex PCR, and TCRdb holds only the in-frame ones, with some missing. Counted here are roughly 160,000 clones, less than 90% occurring once; the ten biggest clones make up roughly 7%. This clonotype was obtained from a woman in her 50s who had recovered from COVID-19. This rearrangement joins TRBV11-3 to TRBJ2-1; 9 nucleotides align to TRBD2. Sequencing was done on a sample of PBMCs or T cells enriched from blood (not recorded which). The CDR3 sequence: CASSLEGLAYNEQFF. CDR3 DNA sequence: TGTGCCAGCAGCTTAGAGGGACTAGCTTACAATGAGCAGTTCTTC.